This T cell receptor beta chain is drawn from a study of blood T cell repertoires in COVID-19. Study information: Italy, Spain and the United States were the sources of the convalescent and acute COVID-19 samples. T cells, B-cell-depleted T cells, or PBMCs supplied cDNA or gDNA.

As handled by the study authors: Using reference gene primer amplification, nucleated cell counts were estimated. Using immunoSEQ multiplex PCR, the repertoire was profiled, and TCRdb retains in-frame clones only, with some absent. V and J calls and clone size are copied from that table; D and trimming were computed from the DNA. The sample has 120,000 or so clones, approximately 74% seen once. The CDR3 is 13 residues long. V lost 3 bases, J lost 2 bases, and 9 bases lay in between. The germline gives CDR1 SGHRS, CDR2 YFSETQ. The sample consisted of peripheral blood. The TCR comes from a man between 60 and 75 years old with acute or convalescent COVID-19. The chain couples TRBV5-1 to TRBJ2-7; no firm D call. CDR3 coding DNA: TGCGCCAGCAGCTATGGTCGGGCCTACGAGCAGTACTTC. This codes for CASSYGRAYEQYF.